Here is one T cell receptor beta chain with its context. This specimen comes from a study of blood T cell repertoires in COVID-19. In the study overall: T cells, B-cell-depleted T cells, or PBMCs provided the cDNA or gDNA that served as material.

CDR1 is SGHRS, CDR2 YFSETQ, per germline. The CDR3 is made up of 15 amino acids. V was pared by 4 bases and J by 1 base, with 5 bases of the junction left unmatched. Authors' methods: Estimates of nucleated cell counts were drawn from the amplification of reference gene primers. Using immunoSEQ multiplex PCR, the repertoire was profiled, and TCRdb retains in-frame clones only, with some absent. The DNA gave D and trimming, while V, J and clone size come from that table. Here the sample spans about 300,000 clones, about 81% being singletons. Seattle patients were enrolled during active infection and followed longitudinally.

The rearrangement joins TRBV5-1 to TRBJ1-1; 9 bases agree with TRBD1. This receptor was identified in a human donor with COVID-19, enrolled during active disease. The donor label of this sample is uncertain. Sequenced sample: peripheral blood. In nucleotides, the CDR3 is TGCGCCAGCAGCCGGGAGGACAGGGGGAACACTGAAGCTTTCTTT. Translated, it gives CASSREDRGNTEAFF. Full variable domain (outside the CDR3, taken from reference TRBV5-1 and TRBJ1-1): KAGVTQTPRYLIKTRGQQVTLSCSPISGHRSVSWYQQTPGQGLQFLFEYFSETQRNKGNFPGRFSGRQFSNSRSEMNVSTLELGDSALYLCASSREDRGNTEAFFGQGTRLTVV.